These 21 T cell receptor beta chains originate from one sample sequenced in a study of blood T cell repertoires in COVID-19. Data came from immunoSEQ multiplex PCR; TCRdb stores just in-frame clones and leaves some out. The data show 100,000 to 120,000 clones, with approximately 70% seen just once and about 8.3% held by the top ten. Sequences were obtained from peripheral blood. All receptors derive from a woman aged 55-75 years with acute or convalescent COVID-19.

The rearrangement links TRBV5-4 to TRBJ1-6; D is possibly TRBD1 (6 bases). The CDR3 runs 17 residues. V lost 4 bases, J lost 6 bases, and 20 bases lay in between. Germline CDR1 SGHNT, CDR2 YYREEE (reference sequence). The DNA of the CDR3 is TGTGCCAGCAGCGGATCCTTGGGGACACATACTAATTCACCCCTCCACTTT. It translates to CASSGSLGTHTNSPLHF.

The chain links TRBV6-5 to TRBJ1-4; D gene unclear. Trimming took 6 bases from V and 2 from J, leaving 10 bases between them. CDR3 length: 14 residues. The germline V gene encodes CDR1 MNHEY and CDR2 SVGAGI. The CDR3 DNA reads as TGTGCCAGCAGCCTCAGTGTGACTAATGAAAAACTGTTTTTT. Its protein is CASSLSVTNEKLFF.

The V call is TRBV3-1 (or the pseudogene TRBV3-2), the J call TRBJ2-4; D gene ambiguous. There are 19 residues in the CDR3. V was cut by 0 bases and J by 1 base, with 19 bases left in between. Germline assignment: CDR1 LGHDT and CDR2 YNNKEL (reference sequence). DNA for the CDR3: TGTGCCAGCAGCCAAGATTTGGTATCGGCGAGGCCGGCCAAAAACATTCAGTACTTC. Amino acids: CASSQDLVSARPAKNIQYF.

In this sample, this clone turned up a few times. This chain links TRBV5-6 with TRBJ1-4; no firm D call. Germline loops: CDR1 SGHDT, CDR2 YYEEEE. With 0 bases removed from V and 11 bases from J, the gap between germline ends came to 20 bases. CDR3 length: 16 amino acids. The CDR3 region is CASSLGSGTLSGKLFF. The CDR3 DNA reads as TGTGCCAGCAGCTTGGGAAGCGGCACCCTAAGCGGGAAACTGTTTTTT.

The chain uses TRBV18 and TRBJ1-2; TRBD1 matches at 8 bases. In germline, CDR1 is KGHSH, CDR2 LQKENI. CDR3 length: 16 amino acids. With 3 bases clipped from V and 6 bases from J, the junction kept 12 bases outside the gene matches. In DNA form, the CDR3 reads TGTGCCAGCTCACCCGAATTAGCAGGGGGCGCGGATGGCTACACCTTC. It encodes CASSPELAGGADGYTF. The full variable domain, with the rest looked up from reference TRBV18 and TRBJ1-2, is NAGVMQNPRHLVRRRGQEARLRCSPMKGHSHVYWYRQLPEEGLKFMVYLQKENIIDESGMPKERFSAEFPKEGPSILRIQQVVRGDSAAYFCASSPELAGGADGYTFGSGTRLTVV.

Notes on this clone: Compared with germline, one end of the junction differs, possibly owing to a read error. This chain joins TRBV12-3 or TRBV12-4 and TRBJ1-6; D remains unclear. The CDR3 length is 11 residues. The CDR3 loop is CASRLVGPLHF. In DNA, the CDR3 is TGTGCCAGCAGATTAGTCGGACCCCTCCACTTT.

The rearrangement uses TRBV6-1 and TRBJ1-1; D is ambiguous. Germline values: CDR1 MNHNS, CDR2 SASEGT. The CDR3 has 14 residues. V was shortened by 1 base and J by 7 bases, with 13 bases between the two germline ends. The CDR3 DNA is TGTGCCAGCAGTGAAGAACGCAATATCTATGAAGCTTTCTTT. Translation gives CASSEERNIYEAFF.

This clone was recorded once. The chain combines TRBV11-3 with TRBJ2-2, with TRBD1 as a possible D gene (5 bases). CDR1 is SGHNT and CDR2 is YENEEA in the germline V gene. This CDR3 region has 14 residues. Trimming left V 1 base short and J 3 bases short, with 6 bases between. As DNA, the CDR3 is TGTGCCAGCAGCTTAGCCAGGGACACCGGGGAGCTGTTTTTT. Amino acid sequence: CASSLARDTGELFF.

The gene calls are TRBV2 and TRBJ1-2; D not certain. V lost 8 bases, J lost 4 bases, and 20 bases lay in between. The germline V gene has CDR1 SNHLY and CDR2 FYNNEI. The CDR3 consists of 15 residues. The CDR3: CASLRRRESAYGYTF. CDR3 DNA: TGTGCCAGCTTACGGAGGAGGGAATCGGCCTATGGCTACACCTTC.

This clone occurred many times. J is TRBJ2-7 and V is TRBV7-9; 8 nucleotides match TRBD2. Germline lookup yields CDR1 SEHNR and CDR2 FQNEAQ (reference sequence). Trimming removed 6 bases from V and 5 bases from J; junction bases left unmatched: 9. The CDR3 contains 14 residues. CDR3 region: CASSLGGARDEQYF. CDR3 DNA: TGTGCCAGCAGTCTCGGGGGGGCCCGAGACGAGCAGTACTTC.

V and J are TRBV28 and TRBJ1-2; TRBD1 is a possible D gene (6 bases). Germline CDR1 and CDR2: MDHEN and SYDVKM. The CDR3 length is 15 residues. The V gene lost 4 bases and the J gene lost 0 bases, with 12 bases spanning the gap. DNA of the CDR3: TGTGCCAGCAGTTGGGCGACAGGCGCTAACTATGGCTACACCTTC. It is translated as CASSWATGANYGYTF.

This clone was seen only a few times. V is TRBV4-2 and J is TRBJ1-2; 9 bases map to TRBD1. The germline V gene has CDR1 LGHNA and CDR2 YNFKEQ. CDR3 size: 16 residues. With 0 bases clipped from V and 4 bases from J, the junction kept 6 bases outside the gene matches. The CDR3 loop reads CASSQDLGQGAYGYTF. The CDR3 DNA is TGTGCCAGCAGCCAAGATTTGGGACAGGGCGCCTATGGCTACACCTTC.

This clone was counted a few times. V and J are TRBV6-6 and TRBJ1-1, with 8 bases lining up with TRBD1. CDR1 is MNHNY and CDR2 is SVGAGI in the germline V gene (reference sequence). Unmatched junction bases numbered 3, after V lost 0 bases and J lost 6 bases. This CDR3 is built from 14 residues. The CDR3, as DNA: TGTGCCAGCAGTTACTCCCCAGGGGGCTCTGAAGCTTTCTTT. Translating it yields CASSYSPGGSEAFF.

This chain uses TRBV28 with TRBJ2-7, with 11 positions matching TRBD2. Per the germline V gene, CDR1 is MDHEN and CDR2 is SYDVKM. Trimming cost V 2 bases and J 7 bases; bases outside gene matches: 7. The CDR3 has 15 residues. CDR3 protein: CASSLPLAGAGEQYF. For the CDR3, the DNA is TGTGCCAGCAGTTTACCACTAGCGGGGGCTGGGGAGCAGTACTTC.

This chain links TRBV19 with TRBJ1-1, with D uncertain. The CDR3 length is 15 residues. Germline CDR1 reads LNHDA; CDR2 reads SQIVND (reference sequence). V shed 3 bases and J shed 1 base, with 12 bases lying between them. The CDR3 reads CASSIGIIANTEAFF. For the CDR3, the DNA is TGTGCCAGTAGTATCGGGATAATAGCGAACACTGAAGCTTTCTTT.

This clone is medium-sized (0.01 to 0.1%) by share. The chain employs TRBV5-4 and TRBJ1-4; TRBD1 agrees at 8 bases. V lost 5 bases, J lost 8 bases, and 8 bases stayed unmatched. The CDR3 contains 14 residues. From germline, CDR1 is SGHNT and CDR2 YYREEE (reference sequence). In DNA, the CDR3 is TGTGCCAGCAGTCTAGGACAGGGCCAGGAAAAACTGTTTTTT. Amino acids: CASSLGQGQEKLFF.

The chain joins TRBV20-1 to TRBJ2-7, with D hard to call. CDR3 length equals 13 residues. V gave up 3 bases and J gave up 0 bases, with 9 bases separating them. Per the germline V gene, CDR1 is DFQATT and CDR2 is SNEGSKA (reference sequence). The CDR3 sequence: CSASSSSSYEQYF. The CDR3 DNA follows: TGCAGTGCTAGTTCGTCGAGCTCCTACGAGCAGTACTTC.

The CDR3 reads CASSSHDPAGELFF. In DNA form, the CDR3 reads TGTGCCAGCAGTTCACACGATCCTGCCGGGGAGCTGTTTTTT. This sequence joins TRBV6-2 or TRBV6-3 and TRBJ2-2; D is unresolved. Germline CDR1 is MNHEY and CDR2 is SVGEGT. Trimming stripped 4 bases from V and 6 bases from J, with 12 bases between. The CDR3 covers 14 residues.

V gene TRBV19 combines with J gene TRBJ1-5, with 7 bases identical to TRBD1. The CDR3 sequence is 15 residues long. Germline V gene lookup returns CDR1 LNHDA and CDR2 SQIVND (reference sequence). The J segment lost 0 bases and the V segment lost 3 bases, leaving 2 bases of the junction unmatched. CDR3 DNA: TGTGCCAGTAGTATGGGACAGTTTAGCAATCAGCCCCAGCATTTT. Protein: CASSMGQFSNQPQHF.

This rearrangement joins TRBV5-8 to TRBJ1-5, with 7 nucleotides matching TRBD1. The CDR3 totals 13 residues. Germline loops: CDR1 SGHTS, CDR2 YDEGEE. Losses at the gene ends were 4 bases for V and 6 bases for J; bases not matched to a gene: 4. The CDR3 bases are TGTGCCAGCAGCCACGACAGGGCTCAGCCCCAGCATTTT. This sequence encodes CASSHDRAQPQHF.

This clone has a handful of counts. The CDR3 nucleotides read TGTGCCAGCAGTTTTGGTCTAGGACAGAAGGACTATGGCTACACCTTC. It translates to CASSFGLGQKDYGYTF. This chain connects TRBV5-7 to TRBJ1-2; weak D call: TRBD1 (6 bases). TRBV5-7 counts as an open reading frame of uncertain function. Between the trimmed V and J ends, which lost 5 bases and 3 bases, there was a span of 20 bases. The CDR3 is made up of 16 amino acids.